These 26 T cell receptor beta chains originate from one sample sequenced in a study of cytomegalovirus exposure and HLA in healthy donors. The protocol was immunoSEQ multiplex PCR, while the TCRdb copy is restricted to in-frame clones and leaves out a portion. The table has about 170,000 clones, about 83% seen once. The sample consisted of PBMCs. The receptors were gathered from a woman in her thirties in good health and CMV-seronegative.

The chain employs TRBV7-6 and TRBJ2-1; 7 bases map to TRBD1. CDR1 and CDR2 (germline): SGHVS, FNYEAQ. With V trimmed by 5 bases and J by 2 bases, 15 bases remained unmatched. The CDR3 totals 18 residues. DNA for the CDR3: TGTGCCAGCAGCCCCTATCCGACAGGGAAAGTAACCTACAATGAGCAGTTCTTC. Translating gives CASSPYPTGKVTYNEQFF. Together with reference TRBV7-6 and TRBJ2-1, the CDR3 gives the full variable domain: GAGVSQSPRYKVTKRGQDVALRCDPISGHVSLYWYRQALGQGPEFLTYFNYEAQQDKSGLPNDRFSAERPEGSISTLTIQRTEQRDSAMYRCASSPYPTGKVTYNEQFFGPGTRLTVL.

This chain joins TRBV15 and TRBJ2-7; TRBD2 might be the D (5 bases). This CDR3 region has 13 residues. From germline, CDR1 is LNHNV and CDR2 YYDKDF (reference sequence). The V and J ends lost 0 bases and 5 bases respectively, with 8 bases between them. CDR3 in DNA: TGTGCCACCAGCAGAGATCTCGGGGACGAGCAGTACTTC. This encodes CATSRDLGDEQYF.

CDR3 coding DNA: TGTGCCAGCAGCCAAGTCAAGAGCTCCTACGAGCAGTACTTC. Its translation is CASSQVKSSYEQYF. The V call is TRBV4-2, the J call TRBJ2-7; D gene unclear. V was pared by 1 base and J by 0 bases, with 7 bases between. Germline V lookup: CDR1 LGHNA, CDR2 YNFKEQ. This CDR3 is built from 14 residues.

V is TRBV6-5 and J is TRBJ2-2; the D gene is possibly TRBD1 (5 bases). Trimming left V 11 bases short and J 7 bases short, with 20 bases between. Germline V lookup: CDR1 MNHEY, CDR2 SVGAGI. There are 14 residues in the CDR3. CDR3 amino acids: CASRPAKGVGELFF. The CDR3 DNA follows: TGTGCCTCCCGTCCGGCTAAAGGGGTCGGGGAGCTGTTTTTT.

J is TRBJ1-6 and V is TRBV6-6; 8 nucleotides line up with TRBD1. The CDR3 loop spans 15 amino acids. Germline CDR1 reads MNHNY; CDR2 reads SVGAGI (reference sequence). J was trimmed by 5 bases and V by 5 bases; bases with no gene match: 5. The CDR3 sequence: CASSGYRGNNSPLHF. Written as DNA, the CDR3 is TGTGCCAGCAGTGGTTACAGGGGGAATAATTCACCCCTCCACTTT.

This chain uses TRBV6-5 with TRBJ2-2, with TRBD1 matching over 7 bases. The V gene end was trimmed by 1 base and the J gene end by 7 bases; junction bases not matched to a gene: 6. This CDR3 contains 15 residues. Germline CDR1 reads MNHEY; CDR2 reads SVGAGI. The CDR3 DNA reads TGTGCCAGCAGTTACTGGGCGACAGGGAGCGGGGAGCTGTTTTTT. It translates to CASSYWATGSGELFF.

V gene TRBV5-4 combines with J gene TRBJ2-3, with D maybe TRBD2 (6 bases). This CDR3 comprises 16 residues. The V gene's germline CDR1 is SGHNT and CDR2 YYREEE (reference sequence). Trimming cost V 6 bases and J 3 bases, with 20 bases left between them. Here the CDR3 DNA reads TGTGCCAGCACCCACCGGCGGGGCCAGGGAACAGATACGCAGTATTTT. Its translation is CASTHRRGQGTDTQYF.

This chain joins TRBV4-2 and TRBJ1-2; perhaps TRBD1 as D (5 bases). This CDR3 has 16 residues. Trimming took off 1 base at V and 2 bases at J, with 14 bases between the two ends. CDR1 LGHNA and CDR2 YNFKEQ come from the germline V gene. The DNA for the CDR3 is TGTGCCAGCAGCCAAGTTGGGGCAGCCGGGAACTATGGCTACACCTTC. Translating it yields CASSQVGAAGNYGYTF.

The CDR3 protein is CATSHRGYEQYF. The CDR3 DNA is TGTGCCACCAGCCACAGGGGTTACGAGCAGTACTTC. The rearrangement joins TRBV15 to TRBJ2-7; 7 nucleotides line up with TRBD1. Per germline, CDR1 LNHNV and CDR2 YYDKDF (reference sequence). CDR3 length: 12 residues. V was clipped by 5 bases and J by 4 bases; unmatched bases: 2.

The chain combines TRBV2 with TRBJ2-7; tentatively, D is TRBD2 (6 bases). The germline gives CDR1 SNHLY, CDR2 FYNNEI. Between the trimmed V and J ends, which lost 9 bases and 6 bases, there was a span of 12 bases. This CDR3 comprises 11 residues. The CDR3 spells CASGAGTEQYF. The CDR3 region has the DNA TGTGCCAGTGGCGCGGGAACCGAGCAGTACTTC.

The J gene is TRBJ1-2, the V gene TRBV4-1, with D unclear. The CDR3 is 13 amino acids. Trimming stripped 1 base from V and 7 bases from J, with 10 bases between. Germline values: CDR1 MGHRA, CDR2 YSYEKL. The CDR3 region is CASSQVGVGGYTF. The CDR3 DNA reads TGCGCCAGCAGCCAAGTTGGAGTTGGTGGCTACACCTTC.

This chain uses TRBV4-2 with TRBJ1-4; D is unclear. Trimming pared 1 base from V and 0 bases from J, leaving 6 bases between. CDR1 and CDR2 from the germline V gene are LGHNA and YNFKEQ. The CDR3 runs to 15 residues. The CDR3 DNA reads as TGTGCCAGCAGCCAAGGACGGGCAACTAATGAAAAACTGTTTTTT. It is translated as CASSQGRATNEKLFF.

V and J are TRBV18 and TRBJ1-1, with D possibly TRBD1 on 6 matching bases. CDR3 length equals 15 residues. Germline CDR1 KGHSH, CDR2 LQKENI. V was shortened by 1 base and J by 5 bases, with 14 bases between the two germline ends. In DNA, the CDR3 is TGTGCCAGCTCACCACGGCGGGGGGCATGGACTGAAGCTTTCTTT. Protein product: CASSPRRGAWTEAFF.

The chain is built from TRBV6-5 and TRBJ2-1; TRBD1 matches 9 bases. The ends lost 2 bases at V and 5 bases at J; junction bases unmatched: 4. Germline assignment: CDR1 MNHEY and CDR2 SVGAGI. The CDR3 is 15 amino acids. This CDR3 is CASSYIGTGHNEQFF. The CDR3 nucleotides are TGTGCCAGCAGTTACATCGGGACAGGGCACAATGAGCAGTTCTTC.

The chain has TRBV9 and TRBJ2-1; 10 positions agree with TRBD2. Germline CDR1 SGDLS, CDR2 YYNGEE. This CDR3 spans 15 amino acids. The J segment lost 1 base and the V segment lost 2 bases, leaving 0 bases of the junction unmatched. The CDR3 nucleotides are TGTGCCAGCAGCGTTAGCGGGGGGTCCTACAATGAGCAGTTCTTC. This codes for CASSVSGGSYNEQFF.

The chain couples TRBV7-9 to TRBJ2-1, with 7 bases that match TRBD2. Germline assignment: CDR1 SEHNR and CDR2 FQNEAQ (reference sequence). Trimming cost V 4 bases and J 2 bases; bases outside gene matches: 8. This CDR3 has 16 residues. The chain's CDR3 is CASSSPAAGAYNEQFF. For the CDR3, the DNA is TGTGCCAGCAGCTCGCCCGCGGCGGGGGCCTACAATGAGCAGTTCTTC.

The chain uses TRBV27 and TRBJ2-7; the D gene is possibly TRBD1 (8 bases). The V end was cut by 8 bases, the J end by 3 bases, with 14 bases between. The CDR3 sequence is 13 residues long. CDR1 and CDR2 (germline): MNHEY, SMNVEV (reference sequence). The CDR3 region has the DNA TGTGCCAGCTCCCACAGGGGGGGCTACGAGCAGTACTTC. This translates into CASSHRGGYEQYF.

The chain links TRBV5-1 to TRBJ2-2; 9 bases agree with TRBD2. With 6 bases clipped from V and 5 bases from J, the junction kept 5 bases outside the gene matches. The CDR3 spans 14 residues. Germline-derived CDR1 and CDR2 are SGHRS and YFSETQ. The CDR3 loop is CASTGGLATGELFF. The CDR3 DNA sequence: TGCGCCAGCACGGGAGGACTAGCGACCGGGGAGCTGTTTTTT.

The chain couples TRBV7-2 to TRBJ1-3; possibly TRBD1 for D (5 bases). Between the trimmed V and J ends, which lost 5 bases and 4 bases, there was a span of 15 bases. CDR1 and CDR2 (germline): SGHTA, FQGNSA. The CDR3 is 15 residues long. The CDR3 coding sequence is TGTGCCAGCAGCCTCGGGGGGGGATCCGGAAACACCATATATTTT. This gives the protein CASSLGGGSGNTIYF.

The chain has TRBV4-3 and TRBJ1-6, with TRBD1 as a possible D gene (5 bases). V was trimmed by 0 bases and J by 9 bases, leaving 15 bases between them. Germline lookup yields CDR1 LGHNA and CDR2 YSLEER. This CDR3 region has 16 residues. The DNA for the CDR3 is TGCGCCAGCAGCCAAGATAGGGGAAGAAGGGGTTCACCCCTCCACTTT. It translates to CASSQDRGRRGSPLHF.

The J gene is TRBJ2-3, the V gene TRBV6-4; 7 bases map to TRBD1. The CDR3 is 15 amino acids. Germline V lookup: CDR1 MRHNA, CDR2 SNTAGT. The ends lost 6 bases at V and 0 bases at J; junction bases unmatched: 6. This chain's CDR3 is CASSHEGQSTDTQYF. CDR3 sequence (DNA): TGTGCCAGCAGCCACGAGGGACAGAGCACAGATACGCAGTATTTT.

This chain links TRBV4-1 with TRBJ1-4, with TRBD1 as a possible D gene (6 bases). The CDR3 sequence is 17 residues long. Germline values: CDR1 MGHRA, CDR2 YSYEKL. V shed 0 bases and J shed 0 bases, with 11 bases lying between them. The CDR3 reads CASSQEEGGSTNEKLFF. The DNA of the CDR3 is TGCGCCAGCAGCCAAGAAGAGGGGGGGTCAACTAATGAAAAACTGTTTTTT.

The chain is built from TRBV27 and TRBJ2-1; 8 bases line up with TRBD2. Germline V CDR1 and CDR2: MNHEY, SMNVEV (reference sequence). Trimming took 7 bases from V and 6 from J; bases not matched to a gene: 11. This CDR3 comprises 15 residues. The DNA of the CDR3 is TGTGCCAGCACCAACGGACTAGCATCAGGCAATGAGCAGTTCTTC. Translating gives CASTNGLASGNEQFF.

The J gene is TRBJ2-1, the V gene TRBV5-4; 9 bases fit TRBD2. Trimming removed 0 bases from V and 3 bases from J; junction bases left unmatched: 7. This CDR3 region has 17 residues. Germline-derived CDR1 and CDR2 are SGHNT and YYREEE (reference sequence). In DNA, the CDR3 is TGTGCCAGCAGCTTGGCTAAGAGCGGGGGGTACTACAATGAGCAGTTCTTC. Amino acids: CASSLAKSGGYYNEQFF.

The J gene is TRBJ1-2, the V gene TRBV7-2; a weak D match, TRBD1 (6 bases). The germline V gene encodes CDR1 SGHTA and CDR2 FQGNSA. The length of the CDR3 is 15 residues. V was pared by 2 bases and J by 4 bases, with 14 bases between. This CDR3 reads CASSLSQGLGYGYTF. CDR3 nucleotide sequence: TGTGCCAGCAGCTTATCCCAGGGGCTTGGCTATGGCTACACCTTC.

V usage is TRBV6-5 and J usage is TRBJ1-2; D call uncertain. With 2 bases removed from V and 4 bases from J, the gap between germline ends came to 8 bases. The CDR3 has 13 residues. CDR1 MNHEY and CDR2 SVGAGI come from the germline V gene. CDR3 sequence: CASSYGVGYGYTF. CDR3 DNA sequence: TGTGCCAGCAGTTACGGAGTGGGCTATGGCTACACCTTC.